A single T cell receptor beta chain is shown here with its context. The data were obtained in a study of blood T cell repertoires in COVID-19. Sequencing was performed with immunoSEQ multiplex PCR; in TCRdb, only in-frame clones are kept and a portion is missing. The sample lists approximately 42,000 clones, roughly 70% occurring once. The CDR3 sequence is 15 residues long. The germline gives CDR1 MDHEN, CDR2 SYDVKM. V was trimmed by 9 bases and J by 10 bases, leaving 28 bases between them. This receptor was identified in a man of 80 years or more with acute or convalescent COVID-19. The chain uses TRBV28 and TRBJ2-7; D unresolved. The sample was peripheral blood. This CDR3 is CASLKGLVYNLQQYF. As DNA, the CDR3 is TGTGCCAGTCTCAAAGGTCTAGTCTACAACCTCCAACAGTACTTC. The entire variable domain, with the rest obtained from reference TRBV28 and TRBJ2-7, is as follows: DVKVTQSSRYLVKRTGEKVFLECVQDMDHENMFWYRQDPGLGLRLIYFSYDVKMKEKGDIPEGYSVSREKKERFSLILESASTNQTSMYLCASLKGLVYNLQQYFGPGTRLTVT.